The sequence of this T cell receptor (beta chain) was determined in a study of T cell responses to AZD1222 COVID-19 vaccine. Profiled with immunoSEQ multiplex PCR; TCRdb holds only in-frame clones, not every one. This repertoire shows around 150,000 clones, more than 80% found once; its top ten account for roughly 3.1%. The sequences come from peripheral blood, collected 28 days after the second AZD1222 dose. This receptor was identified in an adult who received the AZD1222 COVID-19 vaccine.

This chain's CDR3 is CASRATDRANNSPLHF. In nucleotides, the CDR3 is TGTGCCAGCAGGGCCACGGACAGGGCAAATAATTCACCCCTCCACTTT. The rearrangement joins TRBV2 to TRBJ1-6; 8 nucleotides match TRBD1. CDR3 length: 16 amino acids. The germline CDR1 and CDR2 sequences are SNHLY and FYNNEI. After removal of 6 bases from V and 5 bases from J, the junction contained 9 bases not matched to a gene.